The text below deals with one TCR beta chain. The PCR had 60 Vbeta and 13 Jbeta primers. Sequenced by immunoSEQ multiplex PCR; TCRdb stores in-frame clones only, minus some. Among about 220,000 clones, about 80% were seen once, and the ten largest hold about 6%. The sample belongs to a study of cytomegalovirus exposure and HLA in healthy donors. Looking at the study overall: Early released data had around 79 million unique TCRs, all coming from HLA-typed donors.

The germline gives CDR1 SGHDT, CDR2 YYEEEE. The V end lost 1 base, the J end lost 3 bases, and 11 bases lay between the germline ends. This CDR3 spans 14 amino acids. The TCR sequence derives from a middle-aged man in good health and CMV-seropositive. The chain uses TRBV5-6 and TRBJ2-7; no clear D. Source material: PBMCs. Written as DNA, the CDR3 is TGTGCCAGCAGCTTGTGGCCAACTATCTACGAGCAGTACGTC. Translation gives CASSLWPTIYEQYV.